The 20 T cell receptor beta chains in this list originate from one sample, sequenced in a study of blood T cell repertoires in COVID-19. Data came from immunoSEQ multiplex PCR; TCRdb stores just in-frame clones and leaves some out. The table records about 180,000 clones, approximately 82% of them present only once. Sample: PBMCs or T cells enriched from blood (not recorded which). The receptors shown here come from a man aged 50-60 years who had recovered from COVID-19.

The chain joins TRBV28 to TRBJ1-5; TRBD1 might be the D (5 bases). The CDR3 is 15 amino acids. The germline V gene has CDR1 MDHEN and CDR2 SYDVKM. Trimming took off 5 bases at V and 2 bases at J, with 13 bases between the two ends. CDR3 DNA sequence: TGTGCCAGCAGTCCTCAGGGTGGGGGCAATCAGCCCCAGCATTTT. Translated: CASSPQGGGNQPQHF.

This clone was found once. V usage is TRBV2 and J usage is TRBJ2-7; the D is unclear. Germline CDR1 and CDR2: SNHLY and FYNNEI. The length of the CDR3 is 13 residues. V dropped 7 bases and J dropped 3 bases, with 13 bases sitting between them. The CDR3, as DNA: TGTGCCAGCATGCTATCATCCTACTACGAGCAGTACTTC. Its translation is CASMLSSYYEQYF.

The chain combines TRBV4-1 with TRBJ1-6, with a tentative D call TRBD1 (6 bases). Trimming stripped 0 bases from V and 9 bases from J, with 12 bases between. Germline CDR1 MGHRA, CDR2 YSYEKL. This CDR3 is 15 amino acids long. The DNA for the CDR3 is TGCGCCAGCAGCCAAGATAACAGGGAGGGTTCACCCCTCCACTTT. Translated, it gives CASSQDNREGSPLHF.

This sequence joins TRBV13 and TRBJ1-5; 8 bases match TRBD1. CDR1 is PRHDT and CDR2 is FYEKMQ in the germline V gene (reference sequence). There are 15 residues in the CDR3. The J segment lost 4 bases and the V segment lost 6 bases, leaving 8 bases of the junction unmatched. The CDR3 DNA reads as TGTGCCAGCAGTATTGGACAGGGAGAAAATCAGCCCCAGCATTTT. Translating gives CASSIGQGENQPQHF.

The V and J genes are TRBV10-3 and TRBJ1-1; TRBD1 is a possible D gene (5 bases). Germline CDR1 ENHRY, CDR2 SYGVKD. This CDR3 comprises 12 residues. V was pared by 0 bases and J by 10 bases, with 9 bases between. In nucleotides, the CDR3 is TGTGCCATCAGTGAGTCGGGGCTTGGAGCTTTCTTT. Its translation is CAISESGLGAFF.

The genes are TRBV3-1 (or the pseudogene TRBV3-2) and TRBJ2-5; D possibly corresponds to TRBD1 (6 bases). The CDR3 is 16 residues long. V lost 1 base and J lost 4, with 16 bases in between. Germline values: CDR1 LGHDT, CDR2 YNNKEL (reference sequence). CDR3 nucleotides: TGTGCCAGCAGCCAAGGTGGGGGCCCCAGACGAGAGACCCAGTACTTC. Its protein product is CASSQGGGPRRETQYF.

The chain employs TRBV6-5 and TRBJ1-4, with D unclear. The V gene lost 6 bases and the J gene lost 10 bases, with 15 bases spanning the gap. The germline V gene has CDR1 MNHEY and CDR2 SVGAGI. CDR3 size: 13 residues. The CDR3 sequence is CASRVPTGGKLFF. The CDR3 nucleotides are TGTGCCAGCAGGGTGCCTACTGGAGGAAAACTGTTTTTT.

V and J are TRBV25-1 and TRBJ1-2; D remains ambiguous. CDR3 size: 13 residues. Germline V lookup: CDR1 MGHDK, CDR2 SYGVNS. V lost 5 bases to trimming and J lost 7 bases, with 14 bases between them. The CDR3 DNA reads TGTGCCAGCAGTCGCAGCGGTAAGGCTGGCTACACCTTC. Protein product: CASSRSGKAGYTF.

This clone was found once. J is TRBJ1-4 and V is TRBV21-1; TRBD1 reflects the table's D call only, with no check against the DNA. TRBV21-1 is designated a pseudogene. This CDR3 spans 16 amino acids. The CDR3 region is CASSKNRGHGNEKLFF. In DNA form, the CDR3 reads TGTGCCAGCAGCAAGAACAGGGGGCACGGTAATGAAAAACTGTTTTTT.

V is TRBV19 and J is TRBJ2-1; 12 bases map to TRBD2. The CDR3 runs 16 residues. V shed 2 bases, J shed 6 bases, and the junction held 5 bases outside the gene matches. The germline gives CDR1 LNHDA, CDR2 SQIVND (reference sequence). CDR3 sequence reads: CASSIRLAGGRNEQFF. The CDR3 DNA sequence: TGTGCCAGTAGTATAAGGCTAGCGGGGGGGCGCAATGAGCAGTTCTTC.

The chain recombines TRBV7-3 with TRBJ1-2; 8 bases match TRBD1. Germline V gives CDR1 SGHTA, CDR2 FQGTGA. The CDR3 totals 13 residues. The V segment lost 3 bases and the J segment 6 bases; nucleotides outside the gene matches: 3. The CDR3 is CASSFRGQDGYTF. The CDR3 DNA reads as TGTGCCAGCAGCTTCAGGGGGCAGGATGGCTACACCTTC.

The chain is built from TRBV18 and TRBJ1-1; 8 positions match TRBD1. The length of the CDR3 is 16 residues. J gave up 0 bases and V 6 bases, and 9 bases lay outside the gene matches. Germline CDR1 reads KGHSH; CDR2 reads LQKENI. DNA for the CDR3: TGTGCCAGCTCTCGAAGACAGGGGAATATGAACACTGAAGCTTTCTTT. This gives the protein CASSRRQGNMNTEAFF.

This chain joins TRBV6-5 and TRBJ1-1; tentatively, D is TRBD1 (6 bases). Germline lookup yields CDR1 MNHEY and CDR2 SVGAGI. V was clipped by 4 bases and J by 3 bases, with 9 bases between them. The CDR3 consists of 13 residues. This chain's CDR3 is CASSWAGDTEAFF. DNA of the CDR3: TGTGCCAGCAGTTGGGCAGGGGACACTGAAGCTTTCTTT.

The genes are TRBV7-8 and TRBJ1-1; the match to TRBD1 covers 9 bases. The ends lost 4 bases at V and 7 bases at J; junction bases unmatched: 10. The CDR3 loop spans 15 amino acids. Germline V gives CDR1 SGHVS, CDR2 FQNEAQ. CDR3 in DNA: TGTGCCAGCAGCTCAGACGGGACAGGGTCTTATGAAGCTTTCTTT. This gives the protein CASSSDGTGSYEAFF.

A few counts support this clone. V and J are TRBV18 and TRBJ2-7; the match to TRBD1 covers 8 bases. V was clipped by 3 bases and J by 3 bases; unmatched bases: 4. This CDR3 has 14 residues. Germline values: CDR1 KGHSH, CDR2 LQKENI. CDR3 in DNA: TGTGCCAGCTCACCGCTGGACAGGGTCTACGAGCAGTACTTC. Its protein is CASSPLDRVYEQYF.

The table lists this clone with a count of one. This chain uses TRBV15 with TRBJ2-7; D is unresolved. CDR1 is LNHNV and CDR2 is YYDKDF in the germline V gene (reference sequence). The CDR3 consists of 15 residues. Trimming cost V 0 bases and J 2 bases, with 11 bases left between them. The CDR3 bases are TGTGCCACCAGCAGAGATCACCTAGAAGCCTACGAGCAGTACTTC. Amino acid sequence: CATSRDHLEAYEQYF. Combining the CDR3 with reference TRBV15 and TRBJ2-7 gives the whole variable domain DAMVIQNPRYQVTQFGKPVTLSCSQTLNHNVMYWYQQKSSQAPKLLFHYYDKDFNNEADTPDNFQSRRPNTSFCFLDIRSPGLGDTAMYLCATSRDHLEAYEQYFGPGTRLTVT.

The gene calls are TRBV9 and TRBJ2-3; TRBD2 agrees at 8 bases. In germline, CDR1 is SGDLS, CDR2 YYNGEE. The CDR3 covers 14 residues. The V and J ends lost 5 bases and 1 base, in that order; junction bases with no gene match: 3. The CDR3 spells CASSVLAGTDTQYF. In nucleotides, the CDR3 is TGTGCCAGCAGTGTACTAGCGGGCACAGATACGCAGTATTTT.

This clone was seen a few times. The chain carries TRBV5-8 and TRBJ2-1; possible D gene TRBD1, 5 bases. V was clipped by 4 bases and J by 0 bases, with 26 bases between them. Germline lookup yields CDR1 SGHTS and CDR2 YDEGEE. CDR3 size: 20 residues. The chain's CDR3 is CASSHLVGLRRQSSYNEQFF. The CDR3 region has the DNA TGTGCCAGCAGCCATTTGGTCGGGCTTCGAAGACAGAGCTCCTACAATGAGCAGTTCTTC.

This clone was seen once. The V and J genes are TRBV19 and TRBJ1-1, with D maybe TRBD1 (5 bases). The CDR3 is made up of 16 amino acids. Trimming removed 7 bases from V and 2 bases from J, with 20 bases in between. Germline CDR1 LNHDA, CDR2 SQIVND (reference sequence). CDR3 in DNA: TGTGCCAGTAATGGTGGTTTTTGGACACTCAACACTGAAGCTTTCTTT. Translation: CASNGGFWTLNTEAFF.

The rearrangement uses TRBV18 and TRBJ1-2; 7 nucleotides agree with TRBD1. Losses at the gene ends were 3 bases for V and 8 bases for J; bases not matched to a gene: 12. Germline CDR1 reads KGHSH; CDR2 reads LQKENI. The CDR3 is made up of 15 amino acids. This CDR3 reads CASSPRTGIRGGYTF. As DNA, the CDR3 is TGTGCCAGCTCACCCAGGACAGGCATCAGGGGGGGCTACACCTTC.